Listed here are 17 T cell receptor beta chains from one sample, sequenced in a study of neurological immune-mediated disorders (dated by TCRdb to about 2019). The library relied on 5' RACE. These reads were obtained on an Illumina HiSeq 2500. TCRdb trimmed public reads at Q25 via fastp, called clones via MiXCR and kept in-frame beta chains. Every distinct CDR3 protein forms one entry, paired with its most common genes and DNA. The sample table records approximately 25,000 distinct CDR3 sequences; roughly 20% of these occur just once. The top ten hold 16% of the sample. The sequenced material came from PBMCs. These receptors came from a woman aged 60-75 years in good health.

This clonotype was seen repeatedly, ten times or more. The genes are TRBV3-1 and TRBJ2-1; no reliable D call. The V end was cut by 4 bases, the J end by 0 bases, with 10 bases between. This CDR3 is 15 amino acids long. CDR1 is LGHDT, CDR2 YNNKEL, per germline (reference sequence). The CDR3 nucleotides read TGTGCCAGCAGCCTACTTGCGAGCTCCTACAATGAGCAGTTCTTC. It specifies CASSLLASSYNEQFF.

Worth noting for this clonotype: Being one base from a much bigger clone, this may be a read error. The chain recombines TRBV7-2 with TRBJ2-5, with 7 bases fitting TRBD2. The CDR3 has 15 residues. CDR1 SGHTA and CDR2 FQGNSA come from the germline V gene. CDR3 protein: CASSLVQRDQETEYF. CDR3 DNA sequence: TGTGCCAGCAGCTTAGTCCAGCGGGATCAAGAGACCGAGTACTTC.

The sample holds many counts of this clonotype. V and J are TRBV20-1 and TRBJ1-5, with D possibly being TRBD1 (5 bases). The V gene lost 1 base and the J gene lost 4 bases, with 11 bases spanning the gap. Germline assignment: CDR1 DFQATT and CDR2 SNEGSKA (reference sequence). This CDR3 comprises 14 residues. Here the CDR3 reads CSARGGDRNQPQHF. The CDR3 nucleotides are TGCAGTGCTAGAGGGGGGGACCGGAATCAGCCCCAGCATTTT.

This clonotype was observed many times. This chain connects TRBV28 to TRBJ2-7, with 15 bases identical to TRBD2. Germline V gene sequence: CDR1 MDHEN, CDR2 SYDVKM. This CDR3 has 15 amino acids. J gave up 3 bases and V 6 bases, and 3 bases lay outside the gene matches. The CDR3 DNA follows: TGTGCCAGCAGGTGGACTAGCGGGAGGGGCTACGAGCAGTACTTC. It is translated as CASRWTSGRGYEQYF.

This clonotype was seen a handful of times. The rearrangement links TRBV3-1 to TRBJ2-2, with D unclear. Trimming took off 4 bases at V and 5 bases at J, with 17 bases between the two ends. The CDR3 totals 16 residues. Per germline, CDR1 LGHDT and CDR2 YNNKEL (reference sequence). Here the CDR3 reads CASSRSALAGTGELFF. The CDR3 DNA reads TGTGCCAGCAGCCGGAGCGCGCTCGCCGGTACCGGGGAGCTGTTTTTT.

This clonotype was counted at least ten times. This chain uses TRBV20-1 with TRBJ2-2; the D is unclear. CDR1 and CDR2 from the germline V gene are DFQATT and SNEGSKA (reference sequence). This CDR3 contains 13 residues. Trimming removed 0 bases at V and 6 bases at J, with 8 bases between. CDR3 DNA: TGCAGTGCTAGAGATGGGGTGGCCGGGGAGCTGTTTTTT. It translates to CSARDGVAGELFF.

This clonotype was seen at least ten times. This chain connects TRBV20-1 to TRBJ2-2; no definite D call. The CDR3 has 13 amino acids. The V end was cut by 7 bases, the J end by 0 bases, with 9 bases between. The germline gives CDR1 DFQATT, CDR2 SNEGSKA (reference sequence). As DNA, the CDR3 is TGCAGTGTGAGGATCGCGAACACCGGGGAGCTGTTTTTT. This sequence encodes CSVRIANTGELFF.

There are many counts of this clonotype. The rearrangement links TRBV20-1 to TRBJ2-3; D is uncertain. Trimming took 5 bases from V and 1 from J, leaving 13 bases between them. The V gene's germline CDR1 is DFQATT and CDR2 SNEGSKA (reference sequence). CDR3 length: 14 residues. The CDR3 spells CSAPLDLGTDTQYF. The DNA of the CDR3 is TGCAGTGCTCCTCTAGACCTTGGCACAGATACGCAGTATTTT.

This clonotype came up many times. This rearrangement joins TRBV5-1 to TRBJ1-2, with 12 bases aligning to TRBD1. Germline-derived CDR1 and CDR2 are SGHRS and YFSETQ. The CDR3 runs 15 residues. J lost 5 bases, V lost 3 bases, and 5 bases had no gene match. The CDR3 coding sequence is TGCGCCAGCAGCTCCGGGACAGGGGGCGCGTATGGCTACACCTTC. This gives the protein CASSSGTGGAYGYTF.

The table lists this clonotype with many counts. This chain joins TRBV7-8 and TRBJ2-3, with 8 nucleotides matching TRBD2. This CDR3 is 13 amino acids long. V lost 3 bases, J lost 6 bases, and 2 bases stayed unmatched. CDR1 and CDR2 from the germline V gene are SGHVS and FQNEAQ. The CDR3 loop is CASSLGLGDTQYF. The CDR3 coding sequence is TGTGCCAGCAGCTTGGGACTAGGGGATACGCAGTATTTT. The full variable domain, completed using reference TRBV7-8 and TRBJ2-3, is GAGVSQSPRYKVAKRGQDVALRCDPISGHVSLFWYQQALGQGPEFLTYFQNEAQLDKSGLPSDRFFAERPEGSVSTLKIQRTQQEDSAVYLCASSLGLGDTQYFGPGTRLTVL.

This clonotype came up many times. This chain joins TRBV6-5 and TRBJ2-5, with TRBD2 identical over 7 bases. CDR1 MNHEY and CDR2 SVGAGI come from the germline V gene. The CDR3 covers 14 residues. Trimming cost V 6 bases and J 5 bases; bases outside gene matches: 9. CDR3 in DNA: TGTGCCAGCAGCCCGGGAGGATGGGGGGAGACCCAGTACTTC. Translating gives CASSPGGWGETQYF.

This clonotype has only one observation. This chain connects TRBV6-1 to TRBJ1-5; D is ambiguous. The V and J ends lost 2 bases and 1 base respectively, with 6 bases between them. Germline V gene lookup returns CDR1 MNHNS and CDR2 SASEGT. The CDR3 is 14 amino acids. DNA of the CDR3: TGTGCCAGCAGTGAACATGTCAGCAATCAGCCCCAGCATTTT. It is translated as CASSEHVSNQPQHF.

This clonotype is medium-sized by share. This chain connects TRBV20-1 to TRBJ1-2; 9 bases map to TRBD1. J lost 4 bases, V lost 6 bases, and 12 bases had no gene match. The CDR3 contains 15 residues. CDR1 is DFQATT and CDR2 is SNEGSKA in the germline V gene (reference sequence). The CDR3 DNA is TGCAGTGCCGAGACAGGGGGAGCTTTGGGCTATGGCTACACCTTC. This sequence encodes CSAETGGALGYGYTF.

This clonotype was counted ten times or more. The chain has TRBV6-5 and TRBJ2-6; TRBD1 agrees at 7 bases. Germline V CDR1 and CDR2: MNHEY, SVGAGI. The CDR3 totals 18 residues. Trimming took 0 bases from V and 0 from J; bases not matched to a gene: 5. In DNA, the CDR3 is TGTGCCAGCAGTTACTCGACAGGGTTCTCCTCTGGGGCCAACGTCCTGACTTTC. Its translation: CASSYSTGFSSGANVLTF.

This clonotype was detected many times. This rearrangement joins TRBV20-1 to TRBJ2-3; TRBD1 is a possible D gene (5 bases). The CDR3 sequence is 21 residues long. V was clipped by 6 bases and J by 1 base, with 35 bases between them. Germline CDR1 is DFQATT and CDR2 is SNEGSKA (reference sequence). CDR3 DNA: TGCAGTGCCATTGCCCGACCGGACCAGACCAATTATTTCAGGGGCACAGATACGCAGTATTTT. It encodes CSAIARPDQTNYFRGTDTQYF.

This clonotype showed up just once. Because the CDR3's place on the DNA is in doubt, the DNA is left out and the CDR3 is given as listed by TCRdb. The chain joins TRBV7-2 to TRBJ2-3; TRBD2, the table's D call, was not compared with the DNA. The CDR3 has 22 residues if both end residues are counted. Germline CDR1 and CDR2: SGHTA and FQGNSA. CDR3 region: CASSFYICSARGLAGKGDTQYF.

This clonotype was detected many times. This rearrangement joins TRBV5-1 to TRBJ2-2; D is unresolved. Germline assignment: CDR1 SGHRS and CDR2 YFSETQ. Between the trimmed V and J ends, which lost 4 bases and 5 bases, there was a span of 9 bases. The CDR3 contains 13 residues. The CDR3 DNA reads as TGCGCCAGCAGCCCATCAATAACCGGGGAGCTGTTTTTT. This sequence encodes CASSPSITGELFF.